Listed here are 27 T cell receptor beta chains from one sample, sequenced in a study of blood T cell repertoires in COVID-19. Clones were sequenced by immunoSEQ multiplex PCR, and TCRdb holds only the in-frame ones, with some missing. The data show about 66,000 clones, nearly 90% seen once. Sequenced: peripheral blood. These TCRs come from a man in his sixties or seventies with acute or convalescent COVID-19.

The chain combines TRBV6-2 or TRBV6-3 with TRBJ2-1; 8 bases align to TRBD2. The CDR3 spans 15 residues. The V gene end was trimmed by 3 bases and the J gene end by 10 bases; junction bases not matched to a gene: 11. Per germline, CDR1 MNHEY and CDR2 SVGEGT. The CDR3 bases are TGTGCCAGCAGTTATACAGCGGGGGCCCGGGGGGAGCAGTTCTTC. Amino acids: CASSYTAGARGEQFF.

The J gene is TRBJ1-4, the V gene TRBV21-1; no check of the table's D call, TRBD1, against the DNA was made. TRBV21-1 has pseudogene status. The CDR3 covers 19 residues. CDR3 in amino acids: CASSKKGWGDRLLIGKLFF. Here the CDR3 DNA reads TGTGCCAGCAGCAAAAAGGGCTGGGGCGACAGGTTACTAATTGGAAAACTGTTTTTT.

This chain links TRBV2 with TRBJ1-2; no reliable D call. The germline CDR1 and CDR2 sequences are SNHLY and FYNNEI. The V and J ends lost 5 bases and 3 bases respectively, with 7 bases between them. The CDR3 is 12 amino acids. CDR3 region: CASSRQDYGYTF. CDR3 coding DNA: TGTGCCAGCAGTCGACAAGACTATGGCTACACCTTC.

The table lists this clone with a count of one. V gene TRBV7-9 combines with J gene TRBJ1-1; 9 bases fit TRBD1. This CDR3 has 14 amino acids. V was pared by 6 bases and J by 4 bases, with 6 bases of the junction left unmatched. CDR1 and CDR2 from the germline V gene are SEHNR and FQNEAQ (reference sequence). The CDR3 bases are TGTGCCAGCAGTACCCCGGGACAGGGCACTGAAGCTTTCTTT. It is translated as CASSTPGQGTEAFF.

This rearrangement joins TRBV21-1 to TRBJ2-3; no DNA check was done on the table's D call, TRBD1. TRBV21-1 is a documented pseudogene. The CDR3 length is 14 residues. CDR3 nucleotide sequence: TGTGCCAGCAGCGGACAGGGCGGCACAGATACGCAGTATTTT. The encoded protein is CASSGQGGTDTQYF.

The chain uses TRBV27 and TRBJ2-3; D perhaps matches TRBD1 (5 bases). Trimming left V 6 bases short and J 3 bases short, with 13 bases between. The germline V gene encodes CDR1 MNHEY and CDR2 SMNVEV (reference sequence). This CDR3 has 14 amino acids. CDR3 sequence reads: CASRYNRQTDTQYF. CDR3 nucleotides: TGTGCCAGCAGGTACAACCGACAGACAGATACGCAGTATTTT.

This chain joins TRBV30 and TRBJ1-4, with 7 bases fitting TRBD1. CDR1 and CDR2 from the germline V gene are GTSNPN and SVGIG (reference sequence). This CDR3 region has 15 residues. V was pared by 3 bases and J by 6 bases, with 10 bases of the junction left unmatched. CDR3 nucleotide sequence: TGTGCCTGGAGCGGGACAGCAAGCGTTTATGAAAAACTGTTTTTT. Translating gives CAWSGTASVYEKLFF.

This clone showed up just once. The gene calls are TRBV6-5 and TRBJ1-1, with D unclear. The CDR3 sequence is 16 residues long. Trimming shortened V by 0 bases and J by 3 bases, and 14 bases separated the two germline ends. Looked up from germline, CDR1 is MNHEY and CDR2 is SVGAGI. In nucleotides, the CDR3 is TGTGCCAGCAGTTACTCCCTCCCGGCCCGGGACACTGAAGCTTTCTTT. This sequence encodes CASSYSLPARDTEAFF.

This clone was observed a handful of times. The CDR3 sequence is CASREQGSSYNSPLHF. CDR3 nucleotide sequence: TGTGCCAGCAGAGAACAGGGAAGCTCCTATAATTCACCCCTCCACTTT. The chain is built from TRBV6-1 and TRBJ1-6; D possibly corresponds to TRBD1 (6 bases). CDR1 is MNHNS, CDR2 SASEGT, per germline. V was pared by 6 bases and J by 0 bases, with 12 bases between. The CDR3 contains 16 residues.

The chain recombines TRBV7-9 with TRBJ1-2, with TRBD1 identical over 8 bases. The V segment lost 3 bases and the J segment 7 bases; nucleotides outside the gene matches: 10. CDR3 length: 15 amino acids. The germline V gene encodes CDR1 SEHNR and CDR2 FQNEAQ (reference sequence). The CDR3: CASSFPGQGLGGYTF. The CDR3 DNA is TGTGCCAGCAGCTTCCCCGGACAGGGACTGGGTGGCTACACCTTC.

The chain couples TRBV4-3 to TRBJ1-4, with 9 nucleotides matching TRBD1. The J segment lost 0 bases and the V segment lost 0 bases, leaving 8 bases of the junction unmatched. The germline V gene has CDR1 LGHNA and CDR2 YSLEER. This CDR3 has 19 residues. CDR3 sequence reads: CASSQEAPGQGATNEKLFF. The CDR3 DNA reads TGCGCCAGCAGCCAAGAGGCGCCGGGACAGGGTGCAACTAATGAAAAACTGTTTTTT.

As DNA, the CDR3 is TGTGCCAGCATCCCCTCGTCGAACACTGAAGCTTTCTTT. Translated: CASIPSSNTEAFF. The chain combines TRBV2 with TRBJ1-1; D ambiguous. This CDR3 is 13 amino acids long. V was trimmed by 7 bases and J by 1 base, leaving 10 bases between them. Germline loops: CDR1 SNHLY, CDR2 FYNNEI.

The CDR3: CASSEGQGAGFNEQFF. The CDR3 region has the DNA TGTGCCAGCAGCGAGGGACAGGGGGCGGGTTTTAATGAGCAGTTCTTC. The chain joins TRBV7-2 to TRBJ2-1; 12 nucleotides agree with TRBD1. The length of the CDR3 is 16 residues. V shed 5 bases, J shed 7 bases, and the junction held 9 bases outside the gene matches. CDR1 is SGHTA, CDR2 FQGNSA, per germline.

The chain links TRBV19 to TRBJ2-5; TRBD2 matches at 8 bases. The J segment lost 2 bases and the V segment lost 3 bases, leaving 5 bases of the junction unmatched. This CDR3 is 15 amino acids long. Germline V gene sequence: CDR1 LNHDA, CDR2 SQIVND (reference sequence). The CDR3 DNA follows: TGTGCCAGTAGTATCAGGCGGGGGGCACAAGAGACCCAGTACTTC. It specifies CASSIRRGAQETQYF. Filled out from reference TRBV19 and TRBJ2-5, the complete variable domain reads DGGITQSPKYLFRKEGQNVTLSCEQNLNHDAMYWYRQDPGQGLRLIYYSQIVNDFQKGDIAEGYSVSREKKESFPLTVTSAQKNPTAFYLCASSIRRGAQETQYFGPGTRLLVL.

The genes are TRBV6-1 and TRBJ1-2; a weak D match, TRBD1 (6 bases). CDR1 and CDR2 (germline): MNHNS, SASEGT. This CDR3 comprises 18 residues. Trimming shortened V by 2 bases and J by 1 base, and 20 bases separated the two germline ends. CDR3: CASSEPFGQYLRNYGYTF. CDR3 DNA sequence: TGTGCCAGCAGTGAACCCTTTGGACAGTACCTACGTAACTATGGCTACACCTTC.

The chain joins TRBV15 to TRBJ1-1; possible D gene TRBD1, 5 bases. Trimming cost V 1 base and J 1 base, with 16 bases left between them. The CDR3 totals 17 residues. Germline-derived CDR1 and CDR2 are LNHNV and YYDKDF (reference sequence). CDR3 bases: TGTGCCACCAGCAGAGGGGATAAGGGGTCGACGAACACTGAAGCTTTCTTT. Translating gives CATSRGDKGSTNTEAFF. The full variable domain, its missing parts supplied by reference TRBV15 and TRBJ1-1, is DAMVIQNPRYQVTQFGKPVTLSCSQTLNHNVMYWYQQKSSQAPKLLFHYYDKDFNNEADTPDNFQSRRPNTSFCFLDIRSPGLGDTAMYLCATSRGDKGSTNTEAFFGQGTRLTVV.

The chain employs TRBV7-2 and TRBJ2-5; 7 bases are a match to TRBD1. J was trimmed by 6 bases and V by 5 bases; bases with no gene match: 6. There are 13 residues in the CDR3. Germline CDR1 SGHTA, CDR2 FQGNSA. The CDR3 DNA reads TGTGCCAGCAGCCCTCCGACAGGGCAGACCCAGTACTTC. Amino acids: CASSPPTGQTQYF.

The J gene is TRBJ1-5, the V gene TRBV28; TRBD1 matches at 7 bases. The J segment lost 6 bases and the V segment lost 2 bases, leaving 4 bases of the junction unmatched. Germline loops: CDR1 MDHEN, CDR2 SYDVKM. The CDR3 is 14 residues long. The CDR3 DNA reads TGTGCCAGCAGTTTAACGCAGGGGGGTCAGCCCCAGCATTTT. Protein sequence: CASSLTQGGQPQHF.

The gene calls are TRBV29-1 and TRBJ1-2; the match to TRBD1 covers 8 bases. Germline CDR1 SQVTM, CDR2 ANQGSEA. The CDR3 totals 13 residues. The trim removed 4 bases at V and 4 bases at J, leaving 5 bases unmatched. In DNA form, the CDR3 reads TGCAGCGTTGTAGACAGGGGTTTCTATGGCTACACCTTC. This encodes CSVVDRGFYGYTF.

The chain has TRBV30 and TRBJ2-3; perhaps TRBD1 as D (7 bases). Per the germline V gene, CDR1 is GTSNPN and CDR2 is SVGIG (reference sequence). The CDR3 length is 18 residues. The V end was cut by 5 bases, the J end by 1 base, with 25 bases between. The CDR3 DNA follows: TGTGCCTGGCAAAGGGCAGGGGGGCTATTTAGAGGCACAGATACGCAGTATTTT. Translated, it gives CAWQRAGGLFRGTDTQYF.

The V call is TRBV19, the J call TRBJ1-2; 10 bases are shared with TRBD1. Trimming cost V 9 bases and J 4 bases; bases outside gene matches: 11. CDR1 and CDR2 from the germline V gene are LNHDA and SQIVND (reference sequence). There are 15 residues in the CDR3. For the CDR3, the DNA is TGTGCCAGCGCTGTTTCTGGGACAGGGGTCTATGGCTACACCTTC. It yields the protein CASAVSGTGVYGYTF.

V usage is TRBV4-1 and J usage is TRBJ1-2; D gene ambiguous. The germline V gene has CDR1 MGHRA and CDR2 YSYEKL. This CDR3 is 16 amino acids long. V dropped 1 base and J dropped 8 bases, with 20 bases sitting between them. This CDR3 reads CASSQGSGQSAGGYTF. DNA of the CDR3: TGCGCCAGCAGCCAAGGAAGCGGCCAGTCGGCGGGGGGCTACACCTTC.

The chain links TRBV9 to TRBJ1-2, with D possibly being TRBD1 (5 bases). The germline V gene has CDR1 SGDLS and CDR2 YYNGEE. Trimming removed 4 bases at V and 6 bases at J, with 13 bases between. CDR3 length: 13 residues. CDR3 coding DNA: TGTGCCAGCAGCCCAAGCGGGGGTAATGGCTACACCTTC. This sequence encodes CASSPSGGNGYTF.

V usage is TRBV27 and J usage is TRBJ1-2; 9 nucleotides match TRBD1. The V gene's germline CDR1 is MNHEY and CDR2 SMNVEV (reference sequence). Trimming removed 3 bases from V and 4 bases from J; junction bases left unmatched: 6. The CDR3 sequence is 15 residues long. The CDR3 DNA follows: TGTGCCAGCAGTTTGTATGACAGGGGGGGCTATGGCTACACCTTC. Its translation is CASSLYDRGGYGYTF.

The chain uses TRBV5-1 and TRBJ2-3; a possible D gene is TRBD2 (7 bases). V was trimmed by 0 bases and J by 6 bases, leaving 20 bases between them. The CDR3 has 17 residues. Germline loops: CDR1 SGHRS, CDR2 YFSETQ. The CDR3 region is CASSLVGGAVIVDTQYF. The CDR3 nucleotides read TGCGCCAGCAGCTTGGTGGGGGGGGCGGTAATCGTTGATACGCAGTATTTT.

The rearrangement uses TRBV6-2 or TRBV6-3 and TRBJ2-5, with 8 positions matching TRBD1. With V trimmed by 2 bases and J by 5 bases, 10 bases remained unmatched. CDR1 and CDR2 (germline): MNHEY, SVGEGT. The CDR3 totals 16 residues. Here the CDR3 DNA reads TGTGCCAGCAGTTACGAGCAGGGGGCTTTGGTGGAGACCCAGTACTTC. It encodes CASSYEQGALVETQYF.

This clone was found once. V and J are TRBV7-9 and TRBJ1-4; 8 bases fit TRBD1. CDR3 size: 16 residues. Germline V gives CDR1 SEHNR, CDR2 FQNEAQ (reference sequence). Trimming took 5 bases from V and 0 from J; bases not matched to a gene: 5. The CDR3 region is CASSQGAWATNEKLFF. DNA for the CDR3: TGTGCCAGCAGCCAGGGGGCGTGGGCAACTAATGAAAAACTGTTTTTT.